This is a list of T cell receptor beta chains from one sample in a study of T cell responses to AZD1222 COVID-19 vaccine. The protocol was immunoSEQ multiplex PCR, while the TCRdb copy is restricted to in-frame clones and leaves out a portion. The data hold just over 80,000 clones, with 90% observed a single time. The specimen was peripheral blood, collected on day 0 of AZD1222 vaccination. Every receptor here comes from an adult in good health. Each CDR3 is given with its conserved first and last residue. Each record gives: clone size, J gene, V gene, D gene, CDR3 protein, CDR3 DNA. D genes are given only for firm matches. The size field is filled for only some rows; it gives once, few, many or a size class.

NA | TRBJ1-2 | TRBV30 | NA | CAWSVQGGGYTF | TGTGCCTGGAGTGTACAAGGGGGTGGCTACACCTTC
NA | TRBJ1-1 | TRBV23-1 | NA | CASSHVGGATEAFF | TGCGCCAGCAGTCACGTTGGAGGCGCGACTGAAGCTTTCTTT
NA | TRBJ2-3 | TRBV7-2 | TRBD2 | CASSLASGGASDTQYF | TGTGCCAGCAGCTTAGCTAGCGGGGGGGCCTCAGATACGCAGTATTTT
NA | TRBJ1-2 | TRBV7-9 | NA | CATKSVLGYGYTF | TGTGCCACCAAGAGTGTACTAGGCTATGGCTACACCTTC
NA | TRBJ1-1 | TRBV7-6 | TRBD1 | CASSLRLGQGRETEAFF | TGTGCCAGCAGCTTAAGGCTGGGACAGGGGAGAGAAACTGAAGCTTTCTTT
NA | TRBJ1-3 | TRBV12-5 | TRBD1 | CASGQTGVVFSGNTIYF | TGTGCTAGTGGACAGACAGGGGTCGTTTTCTCTGGAAACACCATATATTTT
NA | TRBJ2-3 | TRBV27 | NA | CASSFLTRTDTQYF | TGTGCCAGCAGTTTCCTCACTCGCACAGATACGCAGTATTTT
NA | TRBJ2-1 | TRBV3-1/TRBV3-2 | TRBD2 | CASSQGAGGYNEQFF | TGTGCCAGCAGCCAAGGAGCGGGGGGCTACAATGAGCAGTTCTTC
few | TRBJ1-4 | TRBV24-1 | TRBD1 | CATSDSGTVPEKLFF | TGTGCCACCAGTGATTCGGGGACAGTGCCGGAAAAACTGTTTTTT
NA | TRBJ2-3 | TRBV4-2 | NA | CASSQQRGDGTDTQYF | TGTGCCAGCAGCCAACAGAGAGGGGACGGCACAGATACGCAGTATTTT
NA | TRBJ2-7 | TRBV29-1 | NA | CSVGAGRHEQYF | TGCAGCGTTGGGGCGGGGCGCCACGAGCAGTACTTC
once | TRBJ1-2 | TRBV6-5 | NA | CASSPDSYLNYGYTF | TGTGCCAGCAGTCCCGACAGCTACCTAAACTATGGCTACACCTTC
NA | TRBJ2-7 | TRBV6-2/TRBV6-3 | NA | CASSYWVGSASYEQYF | TGTGCCAGCAGTTACTGGGTTGGGTCGGCCTCCTACGAGCAGTACTTC
NA | TRBJ1-3 | TRBV2 | NA | CASRVQGSGNTIYF | TGTGCCAGCAGAGTACAGGGATCCGGAAACACCATATATTTT
NA | TRBJ1-2 | TRBV19 | TRBD1 | CASSTGTGAVDYGYTF | TGTGCCAGTAGCACCGGGACAGGGGCAGTAGACTATGGCTACACCTTC
NA | TRBJ1-2 | TRBV28 | NA | CANSPGGSGNGYTF | TGTGCCAACTCCCCCGGCGGGTCAGGGAATGGCTACACCTTC
NA | TRBJ1-1 | TRBV11-3 | NA | CASSLDEWAMGTEAFF | TGTGCCAGCAGCTTAGATGAATGGGCTATGGGCACTGAAGCTTTCTTT
once | TRBJ1-5 | TRBV19 | NA | CASSLGLPVGQPQHF | TGTGCCAGTTCCCTAGGTTTGCCTGTGGGTCAGCCCCAGCATTTT
NA | TRBJ1-2 | TRBV5-4 | NA | CASEGGRGSGAYGYTF | TGTGCCAGCGAGGGGGGGCGCGGATCAGGCGCCTATGGCTACACCTTC
NA | TRBJ2-2 | TRBV7-9 | TRBD1 | CASSSLTGTLISPGELFF | TGTGCCAGCAGCTCCCTGACAGGGACGTTAATTTCACCCGGGGAGCTGTTTTTT
NA | TRBJ1-5 | TRBV7-6 | NA | CASSLQAHPSNQPQHF | TGTGCCAGCAGCTTACAGGCACACCCTTCTAATCAGCCCCAGCATTTT
once | TRBJ1-1 | TRBV3-1/TRBV3-2 | TRBD1 | CASSHRQGFEAFF | TGTGCCAGCAGCCACCGACAGGGGTTTGAAGCTTTCTTT
once | TRBJ1-1 | TRBV6-5 | NA | CASRRTDSTEAFF | TGTGCCAGCAGGCGGACAGATAGCACTGAAGCTTTCTTT
few | TRBJ1-2 | TRBV21-1 | NA | CASSKDGCYTF | TGTGCCAGCAGCAAAGATGGGTGCTACACCTTC
NA | TRBJ1-2 | TRBV27 | TRBD1 | CASRPRGDLYGYTF | TGTGCCAGCAGACCCAGGGGGGATCTATATGGCTACACCTTC